This T cell receptor beta chain was recovered during a study of a mutant IDH1 vaccine in newly diagnosed glioma (dated by TCRdb to the early 2020s). About the study as a whole: Eight vaccinations were administered to patients in weeks 1, 3, 5, 7, 11, 15, 19 and 23, corresponding to visits V03 through V10. Vaccination began 4-6 weeks after radiotherapy alone, or alongside temozolomide cycles in the chemotherapy-containing groups. Of the 30 or so patients who were treated, about 62% were male and approximately 40% were female, and the mean age was around 40 years. Prior to enrollment, standard therapy consisting of radiotherapy alone, temozolomide alone, or radiochemotherapy with temozolomide had been administered to patients, with the combination being received by most patients. Peripheral blood samples were drawn at six visits, namely V03 (baseline), V05, V07, V10, V12 and V13. Longitudinal TCRB deep sequencing was done for 25 to 30 treated patients, wherever samples were available for exploratory analyses. What the study reported, not specific to this receptor: PBMC samples for TCRB deep sequencing were selected based on availability. Pseudoprogression seemed to be unrelated to changes in the top peripheral T cell clonotypes found by TCRB sequencing. Immune responses induced by the vaccine were seen in around 93% of patients across multiple MHC alleles. It was noted by the authors that analyses of patient blood samples could not be reproduced owing to sample limitations.

Regarding this clone: The specificity of this receptor is unknown. There are no base qualities to consult, and no much larger clone falls within one base.

Sample time point, as interpreted from the label and publication: week 5, during vaccination. Each vaccine dose was 300 ug of a 20-mer mutant IDH1 peptide in Montanide, given subcutaneously with topical imiquimod. Donors had newly diagnosed WHO grade 3 or 4 IDH1-mutant astrocytomas with loss of nuclear ATRX. The samples were drawn from NOA16, a multicentre, single-arm, open-label phase I trial in Germany that tested a mutant IDH1 peptide vaccine in humans for the first time. Genomic DNA for TCRB sequencing was extracted from EDTA blood using the DNeasy Blood and Tissue Kit. Library preparation used the immunoSEQ multiplex PCR assay. Rearranged TCR beta chain sequences were amplified using the hsTCRB Kit according to the manufacturer's protocol. TCRB libraries were sequenced on an Illumina MiSeq. The original pipeline was this. The proprietary platform of the kit vendor was used for demultiplexing, trimming and gene mapping. Here the immuneACCESS table is served through TCRdb, limited to in-frame sequences with V and J called. Missing clones are a known gap in these copies; in checked studies unresolved V genes cover under half, and the rest lacks a known reason. V and J calls and clone size are given by that table; D and trimming were obtained from the DNA. The sample profile shows about 58,000 clones; about 88% of them were found once. Clones ranked in the top ten supply 6% to 7.5% of the sample.

V trim: 4 bases; J trim: 5 bases; unmatched bases: 2. The cysteine opens and the phenylalanine closes a CDR3 of 14 amino acids. Only CDR3 DNA remains: 42 bases, in frame from the first base. In the germline V gene (reference sequence), CDR1 corresponds to SGHKS and CDR2 to YYEKEE. Recombination joined TRBV5-5 with TRBJ1-4; TRBD1 agrees with 10 junctional bases. Sequencing was performed on PBMCs, taken from a glioma patient whose treatment included an IDH1 peptide vaccine. The clonotype originates from a woman between 45 and 60 years old with glioma. Read as DNA, the sequence is TGTGCCAGCAGCGCGGGACAGGGGAATGAAAAACTGTTTTTT. Its amino acids are CASSAGQGNEKLFF.